The 22 T cell receptor beta chains below all came from one sample that was sequenced in a study of cytomegalovirus exposure and HLA in healthy donors. PCR primers comprised 60 Vbeta and 13 Jbeta primers. The protocol was immunoSEQ multiplex PCR, while the TCRdb copy is restricted to in-frame clones and leaves out a portion. The data hold about 130,000 clones, with 60% to 85% observed a single time. Sequencing was carried out using PBMCs. Receptors originate from a man aged 30 to 45 in good health and CMV-seronegative.

The chain links TRBV5-1 to TRBJ1-5; maybe TRBD1 (5 bases). Germline CDR1 is SGHRS and CDR2 is YFSETQ. This CDR3 is 15 amino acids long. V was pared by 0 bases and J by 6 bases, with 13 bases between. CDR3 loop: CASSLVSGDLQPQHF. In nucleotides, the CDR3 is TGCGCCAGCAGCTTGGTATCGGGGGATCTTCAGCCCCAGCATTTT.

The chain recombines TRBV14 with TRBJ1-1, with 7 bases fitting TRBD1. V was clipped by 4 bases and J by 5 bases; unmatched bases: 7. Germline V lookup: CDR1 SGHDN, CDR2 FVKESK. CDR3 length equals 14 residues. CDR3 sequence: CASSLRGTATEAFF. CDR3 coding DNA: TGTGCCAGCAGCCTCCGGGGGACAGCTACTGAAGCTTTCTTT.

The CDR3 region is CASRRTVSNQPQHF. For the CDR3, the DNA is TGTGCCAGTAGGCGGACAGTTAGCAATCAGCCCCAGCATTTT. This rearrangement joins TRBV19 to TRBJ1-5; TRBD1 might be the D (6 bases). The CDR3 is 14 residues long. The V gene lost 6 bases and the J gene lost 0 bases, with 9 bases spanning the gap. Germline V gene data show CDR1 as LNHDA and CDR2 as SQIVND (reference sequence).

This clone was counted once. V is TRBV19 and J is TRBJ1-4, with 8 bases that match TRBD1. CDR3 length: 15 residues. Unmatched junction bases numbered 11, after V lost 6 bases and J lost 8 bases. Germline V gives CDR1 LNHDA, CDR2 SQIVND (reference sequence). The CDR3 bases are TGTGCCAGTAGGCTGAAGACAGGGGAGGGCGAAAAACTGTTTTTT. Translated, it gives CASRLKTGEGEKLFF.

The gene calls are TRBV29-1 and TRBJ1-1, with 7 positions matching TRBD1. There are 12 residues in the CDR3. CDR1 SQVTM and CDR2 ANQGSEA come from the germline V gene. The junction had 2 bases not matched to a gene; V was cut back by 6 bases and J by 1 base. CDR3 in amino acids: CSVGQPNTEAFF. Written as DNA, the CDR3 is TGCAGCGTGGGACAGCCGAACACTGAAGCTTTCTTT.

The chain uses TRBV29-1 and TRBJ2-7; 7 positions match TRBD2. This CDR3 spans 13 amino acids. Germline-derived CDR1 and CDR2 are SQVTM and ANQGSEA. The CDR3 reads CSIGGDYSYEQYF. The CDR3 nucleotides read TGCAGTATTGGGGGGGATTACTCCTACGAGCAGTACTTC.

This clone was seen a few times. The gene calls are TRBV4-2 and TRBJ2-7; the D gene is possibly TRBD1 (6 bases). CDR1 and CDR2 from the germline V gene are LGHNA and YNFKEQ. The CDR3 extends over 13 amino acids. Trimming shortened V by 4 bases and J by 3 bases, and 10 bases separated the two germline ends. This chain's CDR3 is CASSPQTGYEQYF. The CDR3 DNA reads TGTGCCAGCAGCCCTCAGACAGGCTACGAGCAGTACTTC.

The chain uses TRBV30 and TRBJ1-1, with TRBD1 matching 8 bases. This CDR3 contains 16 residues. J gave up 0 bases and V 4 bases, and 10 bases lay outside the gene matches. Germline V gives CDR1 GTSNPN, CDR2 SVGIG (reference sequence). CDR3: CAWKAKDRGMNTEAFF. The CDR3 nucleotides are TGTGCCTGGAAGGCAAAAGACAGGGGAATGAACACTGAAGCTTTCTTT.

In its sample, this clone was seen once. The CDR3 sequence is CASGSTDRASSIRNSPLHF. CDR3 nucleotide sequence: TGTGCCAGCGGATCCACGGACAGGGCCAGCTCGATTCGAAATTCACCCCTCCACTTT. This rearrangement joins TRBV5-6 to TRBJ1-6; 8 nucleotides line up with TRBD1. This CDR3 region has 19 residues. Trimming cost V 7 bases and J 7 bases; bases outside gene matches: 22. Germline V CDR1 and CDR2: SGHDT, YYEEEE.

This chain links TRBV25-1 with TRBJ2-3; tentatively, D is TRBD2 (5 bases). V gave up 3 bases and J gave up 6 bases, with 16 bases separating them. Germline-derived CDR1 and CDR2 are MGHDK and SYGVNS. This CDR3 comprises 15 residues. CDR3 residues: CASSESGGPDDTQYF. The CDR3 DNA follows: TGTGCCAGCAGTGAGTCAGGAGGCCCTGATGATACGCAGTATTTT.

V and J are TRBV6-5 and TRBJ2-3; D possibly corresponds to TRBD2 (5 bases). V lost 2 bases, J lost 4 bases, and 7 bases lay in between. This CDR3 is 13 amino acids long. The germline gives CDR1 MNHEY, CDR2 SVGAGI. The CDR3 here is CASSYLAADTQYF. The CDR3 DNA reads TGTGCCAGCAGTTACCTAGCAGCAGATACGCAGTATTTT.

This chain links TRBV29-1 with TRBJ1-4; D gene ambiguous. Between the trimmed V and J ends, which lost 5 bases and 7 bases, there was a span of 23 bases. Looked up from germline, CDR1 is SQVTM and CDR2 is ANQGSEA. This CDR3 spans 16 amino acids. Here the CDR3 DNA reads TGCAGCGTTCTTGGATGGGAAGGCGGGGATAGTGAAAAACTGTTTTTT. Protein: CSVLGWEGGDSEKLFF.

V and J are TRBV7-2 and TRBJ2-3; D gene unclear. V dropped 5 bases and J dropped 2 bases, with 20 bases sitting between them. The CDR3 is made up of 17 amino acids. Germline lookup yields CDR1 SGHTA and CDR2 FQGNSA. The CDR3: CASSPLSSKANTDTQYF. The CDR3 DNA is TGTGCCAGCAGCCCACTATCTTCGAAGGCTAACACAGATACGCAGTATTTT.

This clone was detected only a few times. The rearrangement uses TRBV7-3 and TRBJ1-2; 8 nucleotides line up with TRBD1. The CDR3 loop spans 14 amino acids. The J segment lost 4 bases and the V segment lost 3 bases, leaving 4 bases of the junction unmatched. Per the germline V gene, CDR1 is SGHTA and CDR2 is FQGTGA. The CDR3 bases are TGTGCCAGCAGCTTCGCAGGGGGCAGCTATGGCTACACCTTC. Translation gives CASSFAGGSYGYTF.

The V and J genes are TRBV6-6 and TRBJ1-5; tentative D call: TRBD1 (6 bases). Germline V gene sequence: CDR1 MNHNY, CDR2 SVGAGI (reference sequence). The CDR3 spans 15 residues. V was shortened by 2 bases and J by 2 bases, with 10 bases between the two germline ends. The CDR3 region has the DNA TGTGCCAGCAGTTACGGTGCAGGGGGCAATCAGCCCCAGCATTTT. It yields the protein CASSYGAGGNQPQHF.

This sequence joins TRBV4-3 and TRBJ1-1; unclear D gene. Per germline, CDR1 LGHNA and CDR2 YSLEER. The CDR3 has 14 amino acids. The V gene lost 4 bases and the J gene lost 3 bases, with 12 bases spanning the gap. The CDR3 sequence: CASSPGVLDTEAFF. DNA of the CDR3: TGCGCCAGCAGCCCCGGGGTATTGGACACTGAAGCTTTCTTT.

The V gene is TRBV6-7, the J gene TRBJ2-5; D remains ambiguous. TRBV6-7 is an open reading frame, and its role is uncertain. The CDR3 totals 15 residues. Trimming took off 6 bases at V and 2 bases at J, with 16 bases between the two ends. CDR3 sequence: CASSLASKKQETQYF. The CDR3 DNA is TGTGCCAGCAGCCTCGCCTCTAAAAAACAAGAGACCCAGTACTTC.

The V call is TRBV28, the J call TRBJ2-2; 9 nucleotides agree with TRBD2. V shed 6 bases and J 2 bases; nucleotides not matched to a gene: 4. In germline, CDR1 is MDHEN, CDR2 SYDVKM. The CDR3 is made up of 15 amino acids. CDR3 residues: CASSPGLANTGELFF. Written as DNA, the CDR3 is TGTGCCAGCAGCCCGGGACTAGCCAACACCGGGGAGCTGTTTTTT.

This chain uses TRBV6-1 with TRBJ1-5; a possible D gene is TRBD1 (6 bases). This CDR3 spans 13 amino acids. Deletions cut 4 bases from V and 6 bases from J, with 10 bases between. Germline V gives CDR1 MNHNS, CDR2 SASEGT. CDR3 nucleotides: TGTGCCAGCAGTGCGATCAGGGGTCAGCCCCAGCATTTT. Protein sequence: CASSAIRGQPQHF.

There are a few counts of this clone. The chain recombines TRBV4-2 with TRBJ1-2, with 8 bases fitting TRBD1. The length of the CDR3 is 15 residues. Germline CDR1 and CDR2: LGHNA and YNFKEQ. Losses at the gene ends were 0 bases for V and 2 bases for J; bases not matched to a gene: 2. The CDR3 DNA is TGTGCCAGCAGCCAAGAGGACAGGGACAACTATGGCTACACCTTC. It translates to CASSQEDRDNYGYTF.

This rearrangement joins TRBV9 to TRBJ2-7, with 7 bases matching TRBD1. V was pared by 0 bases and J by 2 bases, with 8 bases of the junction left unmatched. The CDR3 totals 16 residues. Germline CDR1 SGDLS, CDR2 YYNGEE. The CDR3 loop is CASSVATGTATYEQYF. CDR3 in DNA: TGTGCCAGCAGCGTAGCCACCGGGACAGCAACCTACGAGCAGTACTTC.

The gene calls are TRBV27 and TRBJ2-1; tentative D call: TRBD2 (5 bases). This CDR3 has 12 residues. Germline values: CDR1 MNHEY, CDR2 SMNVEV (reference sequence). V shed 5 bases and J shed 15 bases, with 17 bases lying between them. In nucleotides, the CDR3 is TGTGCCAGCAGTACGAGGGAGTTGGGTCTGTTCTTC. This translates into CASSTRELGLFF.